This T cell receptor (beta chain) was obtained from a study of PD-L1 blockade in urothelial cancer. The sample's time point: peripheral blood 6 weeks after treatment start. The germline V and J ends were trimmed by 8 bases and 4 bases, with 20 bases remaining between them. The CDR3 is 15 amino acids. Germline CDR1 reads MNHEY; CDR2 reads SMNVEV (reference sequence). Sequencing used immunoSEQ multiplex PCR; TCRdb keeps in-frame clones, though not all of them. This table holds around 50,000 clones, about 85% found once. Here the sequenced sample was PBMCs, taken around atezolizumab (anti-PD-L1) treatment. The sequence was obtained from a man aged 50 to 60 with urothelial cancer. The chain employs TRBV27 and TRBJ1-2, with TRBD1 as a possible D gene (6 bases). The CDR3 DNA reads TGTGCCAGCTGGCGTGGGGGCGGGGGTGGCTATGGCTACACCTTC. Amino acids: CASWRGGGGGYGYTF.